The T cell receptor beta chain under discussion was sequenced for a study of radiotherapy plus CTLA-4 blockade in lung cancer. Measured with immunoSEQ multiplex PCR; TCRdb has only the in-frame clones, and not every one. The table records fewer than 90,000 clones, around 83% of them present only once. Germline V gives CDR1 MNHNS, CDR2 SASEGT. This CDR3 comprises 14 residues. Deletions cut 6 bases from V and 5 bases from J, with 16 bases between. This clonotype was obtained from a human donor with non-small cell lung cancer who had stable disease on radiotherapy plus ipilimumab. This specimen was peripheral blood, taken from a patient treated with radiotherapy plus ipilimumab. The gene calls are TRBV6-1 and TRBJ2-5; D is ambiguous. CDR3: CASRVQNRAETQYF. CDR3 nucleotides: TGTGCCAGCAGAGTACAAAATCGGGCGGAGACCCAGTACTTC.